The rows below give T cell receptor beta chains drawn from one sample of a study of CD8 T cells in ankylosing spondylitis. Each CDR3 protein is one row after TCRdb ran MiXCR on the 5' RACE reads. The data hold over 200,000 distinct CDR3 sequences, with around 18% observed a single time. The sequencing input was blood, either unsorted or a sorted T cell fraction (not recorded which). These receptors were taken from a male donor with ankylosing spondylitis. CDR3s include the opening cysteine and the closing phenylalanine or tryptophan. Fields, in order: CDR3 length, D gene, V gene, clone size, J gene, CDR3 protein, CDR3 DNA. The D gene is left open where the match is weak. Only some rows state a clone size, as once, few, many or a class for expanded clones.

CDR3 length: 18
D gene: TRBD2
V gene: TRBV10-3
clone size: NA
J gene: TRBJ2-3
CDR3 protein: CAISVPGIGGGAEDTQYF
CDR3 DNA: TGTGCCATCAGTGTTCCAGGCATAGGCGGGGGGGCGGAAGATACGCAGTATTTT

CDR3 length: 13
D gene: NA
V gene: TRBV9
clone size: NA
J gene: TRBJ2-7
CDR3 protein: CASSPRGRTEQYF
CDR3 DNA: TGTGCCAGCAGCCCCCGGGGGAGGACCGAGCAGTACTTC

CDR3 length: 15
D gene: TRBD2
V gene: TRBV11-3
clone size: few
J gene: TRBJ2-2
CDR3 protein: CASSSWGGSDGELFF
CDR3 DNA: TGTGCCAGCAGCTCCTGGGGAGGGTCCGACGGGGAGCTGTTTTTT

CDR3 length: 16
D gene: TRBD1
V gene: TRBV4-1
clone size: many
J gene: TRBJ2-7
CDR3 protein: CASSQVGTGDSYEQYF
CDR3 DNA: TGCGCCAGCAGCCAAGTCGGGACAGGGGACTCCTACGAGCAGTACTTC

CDR3 length: 17
D gene: NA
V gene: TRBV7-9
clone size: few
J gene: TRBJ2-3
CDR3 protein: CASSLSQLGRDTDTQYF
CDR3 DNA: TGTGCCAGCAGCTTATCCCAACTAGGGCGGGACACAGATACGCAGTATTTT

CDR3 length: 15
D gene: TRBD2
V gene: TRBV6-1
clone size: NA
J gene: TRBJ2-3
CDR3 protein: CASRVGLADTDTQYF
CDR3 DNA: TGTGCCAGCAGAGTGGGACTAGCGGACACAGATACGCAGTATTTT

CDR3 length: 15
D gene: NA
V gene: TRBV12-1
clone size: NA
J gene: TRBJ1-4
CDR3 protein: CASSFDQSTNEKLFF
CDR3 DNA: TGTGCCAGCAGCTTTGACCAGTCAACTAATGAAAAACTGTTTTTT

CDR3 length: 15
D gene: TRBD1
V gene: TRBV12-3/TRBV12-4
clone size: few
J gene: TRBJ1-4
CDR3 protein: CASSNPGTGFEKLFF
CDR3 DNA: TGTGCCAGCAGTAACCCCGGGACAGGGTTTGAAAAACTGTTTTTT

CDR3 length: 14
D gene: TRBD2
V gene: TRBV19
clone size: NA
J gene: TRBJ2-7
CDR3 protein: CASSTSGGVNEQYF
CDR3 DNA: TGTGCCAGTAGTACTAGCGGGGGGGTAAACGAGCAGTACTTC

CDR3 length: 11
D gene: NA
V gene: TRBV12-3/TRBV12-4
clone size: few
J gene: TRBJ2-7
CDR3 protein: CASSIANEQYF
CDR3 DNA: TGTGCCAGCAGTATCGCTAACGAGCAGTACTTC

CDR3 length: 12
D gene: NA
V gene: TRBV2
clone size: NA
J gene: TRBJ1-6
CDR3 protein: CASSDGESPLHF
CDR3 DNA: TGTGCCAGCAGTGACGGGGAATCACCCCTCCACTTT

CDR3 length: 13
D gene: NA
V gene: TRBV7-8
clone size: few
J gene: TRBJ2-1
CDR3 protein: CASSADTYNEQFF
CDR3 DNA: TGTGCCAGCAGCGCGGACACATACAATGAGCAGTTCTTC

CDR3 length: 14
D gene: TRBD1
V gene: TRBV12-3/TRBV12-4
clone size: NA
J gene: TRBJ1-5
CDR3 protein: CASSFGQGAQPQHF
CDR3 DNA: TGTGCCAGCAGTTTTGGGCAGGGGGCTCAGCCCCAGCATTTT

CDR3 length: 14
D gene: TRBD1
V gene: TRBV4-3
clone size: NA
J gene: TRBJ2-7
CDR3 protein: CASSQDQGAGEQYF
CDR3 DNA: TGCGCCAGCAGCCAAGATCAGGGGGCGGGAGAGCAGTACTTC

CDR3 length: 13
D gene: TRBD2
V gene: TRBV2
clone size: few
J gene: TRBJ2-1
CDR3 protein: CASIAGGYNEQFF
CDR3 DNA: TGTGCCAGCATAGCGGGAGGCTACAATGAGCAGTTCTTC

CDR3 length: 15
D gene: NA
V gene: TRBV30
clone size: NA
J gene: TRBJ2-2
CDR3 protein: CAGNDIYANTGELFF
CDR3 DNA: TGTGCCGGAAACGACATCTACGCGAACACCGGGGAGCTGTTTTTT

CDR3 length: 13
D gene: NA
V gene: TRBV20-1
clone size: NA
J gene: TRBJ2-7
CDR3 protein: CSARVLAEGEQYF
CDR3 DNA: TGCAGTGCTAGAGTATTGGCGGAGGGTGAGCAGTACTTC

CDR3 length: 15
D gene: NA
V gene: TRBV12-3/TRBV12-4
clone size: many
J gene: TRBJ2-7
CDR3 protein: CASSFSLRANYEQYF
CDR3 DNA: TGTGCCAGCAGTTTCTCCCTCAGGGCTAACTACGAGCAGTACTTC

CDR3 length: 18
D gene: TRBD2
V gene: TRBV5-1
clone size: NA
J gene: TRBJ2-2
CDR3 protein: CASSLEPSGGSNTGELFF
CDR3 DNA: TGCGCCAGCAGCTTGGAGCCTAGCGGGGGCTCGAACACCGGGGAGCTGTTTTTT

CDR3 length: 13
D gene: NA
V gene: TRBV12-3/TRBV12-4
clone size: few
J gene: TRBJ1-1
CDR3 protein: CASGWGAGTEAFF
CDR3 DNA: TGTGCCAGTGGTTGGGGCGCGGGCACTGAAGCTTTCTTT

CDR3 length: 18
D gene: TRBD1
V gene: TRBV28
clone size: few
J gene: TRBJ1-5
CDR3 protein: CASSLRDRGHYGNQPQHF
CDR3 DNA: TGTGCCAGCAGTTTGAGAGACAGGGGGCATTACGGCAATCAGCCCCAGCATTTT

CDR3 length: 16
D gene: NA
V gene: TRBV11-2
clone size: few
J gene: TRBJ2-3
CDR3 protein: CASSSTGGMGTDTQYF
CDR3 DNA: TGTGCCAGCAGCTCCACGGGCGGGATGGGCACAGATACGCAGTATTTT

CDR3 length: 14
D gene: NA
V gene: TRBV10-3
clone size: many
J gene: TRBJ1-5
CDR3 protein: CAISVDGDGQPQHF
CDR3 DNA: TGTGCCATCAGTGTGGACGGAGATGGACAGCCCCAGCATTTT

CDR3 length: 15
D gene: TRBD1
V gene: TRBV25-1
clone size: NA
J gene: TRBJ2-7
CDR3 protein: CASSLGGQGGYEQYF
CDR3 DNA: TGTGCCAGCAGTTTAGGGGGACAGGGTGGCTACGAGCAGTACTTC

CDR3 length: 14
D gene: NA
V gene: TRBV29-1
clone size: NA
J gene: TRBJ1-1
CDR3 protein: CSVAFARRDTEAFF
CDR3 DNA: TGCAGCGTTGCCTTCGCCCGGAGGGACACTGAAGCTTTCTTT

CDR3 length: 17
D gene: NA
V gene: TRBV11-2
clone size: NA
J gene: TRBJ2-1
CDR3 protein: CASSLDTVTSSYNEQFF
CDR3 DNA: TGTGCCAGCAGCTTAGATACCGTCACAAGCTCCTACAATGAGCAGTTCTTC

CDR3 length: 15
D gene: TRBD1
V gene: TRBV16
clone size: NA
J gene: TRBJ1-4
CDR3 protein: CASSSQGQGSEKLFF
CDR3 DNA: TGTGCCAGCAGCTCTCAAGGACAGGGGAGTGAAAAACTGTTTTTT

CDR3 length: 15
D gene: TRBD2
V gene: TRBV12-3/TRBV12-4
clone size: few
J gene: TRBJ2-2
CDR3 protein: CASSWTSGRGGELFF
CDR3 DNA: TGTGCCAGCAGCTGGACTAGCGGGAGAGGCGGGGAGCTGTTTTTT

CDR3 length: 15
D gene: TRBD2
V gene: TRBV19
clone size: NA
J gene: TRBJ2-1
CDR3 protein: CASRLTGGLGNEQFF
CDR3 DNA: TGTGCCAGTAGGCTCACGGGAGGATTGGGCAATGAGCAGTTCTTC

CDR3 length: 15
D gene: NA
V gene: TRBV7-3
clone size: few
J gene: TRBJ1-2
CDR3 protein: CASSLAPFPSYGYTF
CDR3 DNA: TGTGCCAGCAGCCTCGCCCCCTTCCCCTCCTATGGCTACACCTTC

CDR3 length: 15
D gene: TRBD1
V gene: TRBV25-1
clone size: NA
J gene: TRBJ1-2
CDR3 protein: CASSDSTGGPCGYTF
CDR3 DNA: TGTGCCAGCAGTGATAGCACAGGGGGGCCCTGTGGCTACACCTTC

CDR3 length: 15
D gene: TRBD1
V gene: TRBV7-9
clone size: NA
J gene: TRBJ1-1
CDR3 protein: CASSPGQGVNTEAFF
CDR3 DNA: TGTGCCAGCAGCCCAGGACAGGGTGTGAACACTGAAGCTTTCTTT

CDR3 length: 13
D gene: TRBD1
V gene: TRBV7-9
clone size: few
J gene: TRBJ1-1
CDR3 protein: CASGTGVNTEAFF
CDR3 DNA: TGTGCCAGCGGGACAGGGGTGAACACTGAAGCTTTCTTT

CDR3 length: 17
D gene: TRBD1
V gene: TRBV7-9
clone size: NA
J gene: TRBJ2-1
CDR3 protein: CASSSQGQESYNEGQFF
CDR3 DNA: TGTGCCAGCAGCTCGCAGGGACAGGAAAGTTACAATGAGGGGCAGTTCTTC

CDR3 length: 12
D gene: NA
V gene: TRBV6-1
clone size: few
J gene: TRBJ2-7
CDR3 protein: CASSGYIYEQYF
CDR3 DNA: TGTGCCAGCAGTGGCTACATCTACGAGCAGTACTTC

CDR3 length: 19
D gene: NA
V gene: TRBV27
clone size: few
J gene: TRBJ2-4
CDR3 protein: CASGGGETGALGGKNIQYF
CDR3 DNA: TGTGCCAGCGGTGGAGGGGAAACGGGGGCTCTAGGAGGCAAAAACATTCAGTACTTC

CDR3 length: 12
D gene: NA
V gene: TRBV12-3/TRBV12-4
clone size: many
J gene: TRBJ2-3
CDR3 protein: CASSLVTDTQYF
CDR3 DNA: TGTGCCAGCAGTTTGGTGACAGATACGCAGTATTTT

CDR3 length: 17
D gene: NA
V gene: TRBV11-2
clone size: NA
J gene: TRBJ1-1
CDR3 protein: CASSLDAPAVPNTEAFF
CDR3 DNA: TGTGCCAGCAGCTTAGATGCCCCGGCAGTACCGAACACTGAAGCTTTCTTT

CDR3 length: 11
D gene: NA
V gene: TRBV7-9
clone size: NA
J gene: TRBJ1-1
CDR3 protein: CASSPGVEAFF
CDR3 DNA: TGTGCCAGCAGCCCAGGCGTAGAAGCTTTCTTT

CDR3 length: 15
D gene: TRBD2
V gene: TRBV10-2
clone size: NA
J gene: TRBJ2-1
CDR3 protein: CATDPTSGTYNEQFF
CDR3 DNA: TGCGCCACCGACCCGACTAGCGGCACCTACAATGAGCAGTTCTTC

CDR3 length: 15
D gene: TRBD2
V gene: TRBV5-1
clone size: NA
J gene: TRBJ2-7
CDR3 protein: CASSDFTSASYEQYF
CDR3 DNA: TGCGCCAGCAGCGACTTTACTAGCGCCTCCTACGAGCAGTACTTC

CDR3 length: 17
D gene: TRBD1
V gene: TRBV7-2
clone size: NA
J gene: TRBJ1-1
CDR3 protein: CASSYNRGLTSDTEAFF
CDR3 DNA: TGTGCCAGCAGCTACAACAGGGGTTTAACATCGGACACTGAAGCTTTCTTT

CDR3 length: 13
D gene: NA
V gene: TRBV29-1
clone size: few
J gene: TRBJ2-1
CDR3 protein: CSVDWGEYNEQFF
CDR3 DNA: TGCAGCGTTGACTGGGGGGAGTACAATGAGCAGTTCTTC

CDR3 length: 14
D gene: NA
V gene: TRBV4-1
clone size: NA
J gene: TRBJ2-7
CDR3 protein: CASSLHTGPPVQYF
CDR3 DNA: TGCGCCAGCAGCCTACATACCGGGCCACCTGTTCAGTACTTC

CDR3 length: 17
D gene: TRBD1
V gene: TRBV4-2
clone size: NA
J gene: TRBJ1-2
CDR3 protein: CASSQGSSTGGDYGYTF
CDR3 DNA: TGTGCCAGCAGCCAAGGAAGTTCGACAGGGGGAGACTATGGCTACACCTTC

CDR3 length: 15
D gene: TRBD2
V gene: TRBV20-1
clone size: few
J gene: TRBJ2-1
CDR3 protein: CSAFSGTSDHNEQFF
CDR3 DNA: TGCAGTGCTTTTTCCGGGACTAGCGACCACAATGAGCAGTTCTTC